The rows below give T cell receptor beta chains drawn from one sample of a study of blood T cell repertoires in COVID-19. Sequencing was performed with immunoSEQ multiplex PCR; in TCRdb, only in-frame clones are kept and a portion is missing. This table has approximately 21,000 clones, approximately 90% appearing once. The sample comprised peripheral blood. All receptors come from a woman of 80 years or more with active COVID-19. CDR3s include the opening cysteine and the closing phenylalanine or tryptophan. A D gene is named only where the DNA matches it firmly. Clone size, where shown, is once, few, many, or a class for clones that have expanded.

TGTGCCAGTAAAAGGGACTTAAACGGCAATCAGCCCCAGCATTTT CASKRDLNGNQPQHF TRBV19 NA NA TRBJ1-5
TGTGCCAGCTCCGGGACAGTGAACACTGAAGCTTTCTTT CASSGTVNTEAFF TRBV18 NA TRBD1 TRBJ1-1
TGTGCCAGCAGCTTAGAAAGGGAGGTTACGCAGTATTTT CASSLEREVTQYF TRBV7-2 NA NA TRBJ2-3
TGTGCCAGCAGCCCAAGCAGGGGTTCGGGCACTGAAGCTTTCTTT CASSPSRGSGTEAFF TRBV7-2 NA NA TRBJ1-1
TGTGCCAGCAGTTACGGGGACAGGTTAAATGAGCAGTTCTTC CASSYGDRLNEQFF TRBV6-2/TRBV6-3 NA TRBD1 TRBJ2-1
TGTGCCAGCAGGGTTCAGGCAGGGGGCTCCTACGAGCAGTACTTC CASRVQAGGSYEQYF TRBV6-5 NA TRBD1 TRBJ2-7
TGTGCCACCAGCAGAGATCCGGGTGGCAATCAGCCCCAGCATTTT CATSRDPGGNQPQHF TRBV15 NA NA TRBJ1-5
TGTGCCAGCAGTTACTCGAAGACTAGTAACACCGGGGAGCTGTTTTTT CASSYSKTSNTGELFF TRBV6-6 NA NA TRBJ2-2
TGCGCCAGCAGCCAAGACGCCCGGACAGGTTTGGTCACCGGGGAGCTGTTTTTT CASSQDARTGLVTGELFF TRBV4-3 once TRBD1 TRBJ2-2
TGTGCCACCGCCCCCGGGGGAGGCAATCAGCCCCAGCATTTT CATAPGGGNQPQHF TRBV6-5 NA NA TRBJ1-5
TGTGCCAGCAGTCCGACAGGGACCTACGAGCAGTACTTC CASSPTGTYEQYF TRBV2 NA TRBD1 TRBJ2-7
TGCGCCAGCAGCCCGGTCCTGGGAGGATATGGCTACACCTTC CASSPVLGGYGYTF TRBV4-3 NA NA TRBJ1-2
TGTGCCAGTAGTCGAAGGGGGACAGGCCGGACCATATATTTT CASSRRGTGRTIYF TRBV19 few TRBD1 TRBJ1-3
TGTGCCAGCAGCTTTAGCGGGGCCTACGCCAATGAGCAGTTCTTC CASSFSGAYANEQFF TRBV7-2 NA TRBD2 TRBJ2-1
TGTGCCAGAAGCCCGCAGGGGGCGAGCCATAATTCACCCCTCCACTTT CARSPQGASHNSPLHF TRBV5-3 NA TRBD1 TRBJ1-6
TGTGCCAGCCTCTGGGGGGTCTATGGAAACACCATATATTTT CASLWGVYGNTIYF TRBV13 NA NA TRBJ1-3
TGTGCCAGTAGTATCGCCCGGGACACCACTGGGGGCTACACCTTC CASSIARDTTGGYTF TRBV19 NA NA TRBJ1-2
TGTGCCAGCAGCTTAGGTAGCAGTGGGGGGTCAGATACGCAGTATTTT CASSLGSSGGSDTQYF TRBV5-4 NA NA TRBJ2-3
TGTGCCAGCAGTTTAGTGTCCGAGCAGTACTTC CASSLVSEQYF TRBV5-8 NA NA TRBJ2-7
TGTGCCAGCTCACCAAGGACTAGCGGGGCCCTATACAATGAGCAGTTCTTC CASSPRTSGALYNEQFF TRBV18 NA TRBD2 TRBJ2-1
TGTGCCAGGAAAGTCGGGGTACTGTTCGGCTCTGGGGCCAACGTCCTGACTTTC CARKVGVLFGSGANVLTF TRBV19 NA NA TRBJ2-6
TGTGCCAGCTCACCTTGGACAGGGCAATACACCGGGGAGCTGTTTTTT CASSPWTGQYTGELFF TRBV18 NA TRBD1 TRBJ2-2
TGTGCCTGGAGAGCGACAGGCTCCTACGAGCAGTACTTC CAWRATGSYEQYF TRBV30 NA NA TRBJ2-7
TGTGCCAGCAGTAAGCTTCCCAGGGGGTCGAGCTATGGCTACACCTTC CASSKLPRGSSYGYTF TRBV6-2/TRBV6-3 NA TRBD1 TRBJ1-2
TGTGCCAGCAGTGAAGGAAGGGGTTATGGCTACACCTTC CASSEGRGYGYTF TRBV6-1 NA NA TRBJ1-2
TGCGCCAGCAGCACCGGACAGGGAACGAACACCGGGGAGCTGTTTTTT CASSTGQGTNTGELFF TRBV5-1 once TRBD1 TRBJ2-2
TGTGCCATCAGTGAGTACAGCCATTCTGGAAACACCATATATTTT CAISEYSHSGNTIYF TRBV10-3 NA NA TRBJ1-3
TGTGCCAGTAGTATCGGGACAGCCGTGAACACTGAAGCTTTCTTT CASSIGTAVNTEAFF TRBV19 NA TRBD1 TRBJ1-1
TGTGCCAGCAGCTTAAGGGACAGGGGGCTCGGTACCGGGGAGCTGTTTTTT CASSLRDRGLGTGELFF TRBV7-2 NA TRBD1 TRBJ2-2
TGTGCCATCAGTGAGCACCCGGGACAGGGGAACGAGCAGTACTTC CAISEHPGQGNEQYF TRBV10-3 few TRBD1 TRBJ2-7
TGTGCCAGTAGTTGGTCGGGCTTCCGAAGGGGTACCGATAGCAATCAGCCCCAGCATTTT CASSWSGFRRGTDSNQPQHF TRBV19 NA NA TRBJ1-5
TGTGCCTGGAGCTCTGGGACAGGGTTGAGCACTGAAGCTTTCTTT CAWSSGTGLSTEAFF TRBV30 NA TRBD1 TRBJ1-1
TGTGCCACCAGCAGAGATCCCTTCCAAGAGACCCAGTACTTC CATSRDPFQETQYF TRBV15 NA NA TRBJ2-5
TGTGCCAGCAGTGCGGGGGGGCCCGCCCAAGAGACCCAGTACTTC CASSAGGPAQETQYF TRBV9 NA TRBD2 TRBJ2-5
TGCGCCAGCAGCTTGGGGACATTGACATACCAAGAGACCCAGTACTTC CASSLGTLTYQETQYF TRBV5-1 NA NA TRBJ2-5
TGTGCCAGTAGCACCACCTCTGGGGCAAACAATGAGCAGTTCTTC CASSTTSGANNEQFF TRBV19 NA NA TRBJ2-1